A single sample gave rise to the 14 T cell receptor beta chains below, sequenced in a study of control samples from healthy donors and cancer patients. The repertoire was sequenced with immunoSEQ multiplex PCR; TCRdb's copy has only in-frame clones and lacks some. The data contain 150,000 or so clones, 88% of them singletons. Material for sequencing was blood. All receptors derive from a man aged 18 to 35 in good health.

The chain joins TRBV6-5 to TRBJ1-2, with 9 bases matching TRBD1. The V segment lost 6 bases and the J segment 4 bases; nucleotides outside the gene matches: 3. CDR3 length: 13 amino acids. The germline V gene encodes CDR1 MNHEY and CDR2 SVGAGI. The CDR3 nucleotides are TGTGCCAGCAGCCGGGACAGGGTCTATGGCTACACCTTC. It translates to CASSRDRVYGYTF.

V and J are TRBV6-5 and TRBJ2-3; D is perhaps TRBD1 or TRBD2 (6 bases each). V lost 2 bases and J lost 5, with 11 bases in between. This CDR3 has 14 amino acids. CDR1 and CDR2 from the germline V gene are MNHEY and SVGAGI. DNA for the CDR3: TGTGCCAGCAGTTACCAAGGGGGAGGAGATACGCAGTATTTT. This encodes CASSYQGGGDTQYF.

The rearrangement uses TRBV4-2 and TRBJ1-2; the D is unclear. This CDR3 is built from 16 residues. Trimming cost V 0 bases and J 5 bases, with 16 bases left between them. CDR1 and CDR2 (germline): LGHNA, YNFKEQ. The chain's CDR3 is CASSQDAPRPEYGYTF. The CDR3 DNA is TGTGCCAGCAGCCAAGATGCCCCCCGGCCCGAGTATGGCTACACCTTC.

J is TRBJ2-5 and V is TRBV9; TRBD2 agrees at 7 bases. Trimming at V came to 4 bases and at J to 1 base, leaving 1 base not matched to a gene. The CDR3 runs to 13 residues. Germline assignment: CDR1 SGDLS and CDR2 YYNGEE. The chain's CDR3 is CASSPGGQETQYF. For the CDR3, the DNA is TGTGCCAGCAGCCCGGGGGGCCAAGAGACCCAGTACTTC.

The chain joins TRBV30 to TRBJ2-7, with D perhaps being TRBD1 or TRBD2 (5 bases each). The CDR3 consists of 14 residues. Trimming stripped 5 bases from V and 1 base from J, with 15 bases between. Germline assignment: CDR1 GTSNPN and CDR2 SVGIG (reference sequence). The CDR3 DNA sequence: TGTGCCTGGGCAACCGGGACGGCTTCCTACGAGCAGTACTTC. Residues: CAWATGTASYEQYF.

V usage is TRBV5-1 and J usage is TRBJ2-5, with 9 bases fitting TRBD2. CDR1 is SGHRS, CDR2 YFSETQ, per germline. Trimming cost V 6 bases and J 1 base; bases outside gene matches: 4. The CDR3 extends over 14 amino acids. The CDR3 is CASMGGGGQETQYF. DNA of the CDR3: TGCGCCAGCATGGGCGGGGGGGGCCAAGAGACCCAGTACTTC.

This chain uses TRBV5-6 with TRBJ1-1; D is possibly TRBD1 (5 bases). The CDR3 length is 16 residues. The germline V gene has CDR1 SGHDT and CDR2 YYEEEE. V lost 4 bases, J lost 1 base, and 17 bases lay in between. The CDR3 region is CASSNFFRVGNTEAFF. CDR3 nucleotide sequence: TGTGCCAGCAGCAATTTTTTCAGGGTTGGGAACACTGAAGCTTTCTTT.

This chain connects TRBV19 to TRBJ2-1; 10 positions match TRBD2. The CDR3 runs to 14 residues. Germline values: CDR1 LNHDA, CDR2 SQIVND (reference sequence). J gave up 8 bases and V 7 bases, and 8 bases lay outside the gene matches. CDR3 loop: CASTPGLADDEQFF. CDR3 sequence (DNA): TGTGCCAGTACCCCAGGACTAGCGGACGATGAGCAGTTCTTC. The complete variable domain, with remaining parts taken from reference TRBV19 and TRBJ2-1, reads DGGITQSPKYLFRKEGQNVTLSCEQNLNHDAMYWYRQDPGQGLRLIYYSQIVNDFQKGDIAEGYSVSREKKESFPLTVTSAQKNPTAFYLCASTPGLADDEQFFGPGTRLTVL.

This clone was seen a handful of times. The chain couples TRBV5-4 to TRBJ2-7; TRBD1 matches 11 bases. Germline loops: CDR1 SGHNT, CDR2 YYREEE (reference sequence). CDR3 length equals 13 residues. Germline trimming cut 3 bases from V and 4 bases from J; bases unmatched to any gene: 0. CDR3 sequence reads: CASSWDRGYEQYF. For the CDR3, the DNA is TGTGCCAGCAGCTGGGACAGGGGGTACGAGCAGTACTTC.

Only one count was recorded for this clone. The chain is built from TRBV4-3 and TRBJ2-2; D could derive from TRBD1 or TRBD2 (6 bases each). In germline, CDR1 is LGHNA, CDR2 YSLEER. The CDR3 has 16 residues. Trimming removed 2 bases from V and 3 bases from J, with 13 bases in between. The CDR3 sequence is CASSQRGGGDTGELFF. The CDR3 DNA reads as TGCGCCAGCAGCCAACGCGGAGGGGGAGACACCGGGGAGCTGTTTTTT.

This chain uses TRBV6-5 with TRBJ2-3, with 14 nucleotides matching TRBD2. The ends lost 4 bases at V and 3 bases at J; junction bases unmatched: 3. Germline-derived CDR1 and CDR2 are MNHEY and SVGAGI. The CDR3 spans 16 residues. CDR3 amino acids: CASSLTSGGATDTQYF. The CDR3 coding sequence is TGTGCCAGCAGTTTGACTAGCGGGGGGGCGACAGATACGCAGTATTTT.

This sequence joins TRBV3-1 (or the pseudogene TRBV3-2) and TRBJ1-2; D perhaps matches TRBD1 (5 bases). V shed 3 bases and J shed 7 bases, with 15 bases lying between them. CDR1 is LGHDT, CDR2 YNNKEL, per germline (reference sequence). The CDR3 is 14 residues long. In DNA, the CDR3 is TGTGCCAGCAGCCAGGACGGCAGGGTGTTTGGCTACACCTTC. Residues: CASSQDGRVFGYTF.

The chain joins TRBV18 to TRBJ1-5; no reliable D call. CDR1 KGHSH and CDR2 LQKENI come from the germline V gene. Trimming pared 3 bases from V and 4 bases from J, leaving 4 bases between. The CDR3 loop spans 12 amino acids. The CDR3 nucleotides are TGTGCCAGCTCACCCTCGAATCAGCCCCAGCATTTT. This gives the protein CASSPSNQPQHF.

The chain couples TRBV18 to TRBJ2-1, with TRBD2 identical over 14 bases. The CDR3 covers 16 residues. V lost 3 bases and J lost 5; bases outside the gene matches: 3. Germline V gene sequence: CDR1 KGHSH, CDR2 LQKENI. CDR3 DNA: TGTGCCAGCTCACCCCGGACTAGCGGGGGGAACAATGAGCAGTTCTTC. Translating gives CASSPRTSGGNNEQFF.